Presented here are 6 T cell receptor beta chains from one specimen sequenced in a study of blood T cell repertoires in COVID-19. Sequencing used immunoSEQ multiplex PCR; TCRdb keeps in-frame clones, though not all of them. The data contain a few hundred thousand clones, around 87% of them seen just once; the ten biggest clones take up 2% to 3%. The sequencing input was peripheral blood. These receptors originate from a man aged 18 to 35 with active or convalescent COVID-19.

The chain combines TRBV3-1 (or the pseudogene TRBV3-2) with TRBJ2-5; TRBD1 matches at 7 bases. The germline V gene encodes CDR1 LGHDT and CDR2 YNNKEL (reference sequence). The J segment lost 0 bases and the V segment lost 7 bases, leaving 11 bases of the junction unmatched. The CDR3 spans 16 residues. CDR3 amino acids: CASNRGYGRYQETQYF. CDR3 DNA sequence: TGTGCCAGCAACAGGGGCTACGGAAGGTACCAAGAGACCCAGTACTTC.

The CDR3 loop reads CASSPRSSGGRSSYNEQFF. The CDR3 coding sequence is TGTGCCAGCAGCCCCCGGAGTAGCGGGGGGCGAAGCTCCTACAATGAGCAGTTCTTC. J is TRBJ2-1 and V is TRBV7-6, with TRBD2 matching over 10 bases. V lost 5 bases and J lost 0; bases outside the gene matches: 13. The germline gives CDR1 SGHVS, CDR2 FNYEAQ. The CDR3 length is 19 residues.

The genes are TRBV11-2 and TRBJ1-1, with D possibly TRBD1 on 6 matching bases. Between the trimmed V and J ends, which lost 2 bases and 1 base, there was a span of 14 bases. There are 16 residues in the CDR3. The germline gives CDR1 SGHAT, CDR2 FQNNGV. Here the CDR3 reads CASSLYLATGNTEAFF. The CDR3 bases are TGTGCCAGCAGCTTATACCTGGCGACAGGGAACACTGAAGCTTTCTTT.

Only one count was recorded for this clone. The chain combines TRBV7-9 with TRBJ2-7; TRBD1 might be the D (6 bases). The CDR3 totals 14 residues. Per germline, CDR1 SEHNR and CDR2 FQNEAQ (reference sequence). V lost 5 bases to trimming and J lost 7 bases, with 18 bases between them. This CDR3 reads CASSPQGRIREQYF. The CDR3 bases are TGTGCCAGCAGCCCACAGGGCCGGATTAGGGAGCAGTACTTC.

This clone has only a few counts. V and J are TRBV18 and TRBJ1-5; D call uncertain. The CDR3 consists of 14 residues. CDR1 and CDR2 from the germline V gene are KGHSH and LQKENI. The V end lost 9 bases, the J end lost 2 bases, and 14 bases lay between the germline ends. This CDR3 is CASRTAVGNQPQHF. DNA of the CDR3: TGTGCCAGTCGTACAGCGGTGGGCAATCAGCCCCAGCATTTT.

The chain uses TRBV19 and TRBJ1-1; a weak D match, TRBD1 (5 bases). V was trimmed by 5 bases and J by 4 bases, leaving 23 bases between them. Germline-derived CDR1 and CDR2 are LNHDA and SQIVND (reference sequence). CDR3 length equals 17 residues. The CDR3 is CASSRNSREKGVTEAFF. The CDR3 DNA sequence: TGTGCCAGTAGTCGAAATTCCAGGGAAAAAGGAGTCACTGAAGCTTTCTTT.